This record concerns one T cell receptor (beta chain) sequence. Unmatched junction bases numbered 6, after V lost 6 bases and J lost 1 base. CDR3 size: 15 residues. Germline V gene data show CDR1 as MDHEN and CDR2 as SYDVKM. The data stem from a study of blood T cell repertoires in COVID-19. Study-level background: Researchers got acute and convalescent COVID-19 samples from the United States, Italy and Spain. The analysed material was cDNA or gDNA that came from T cells, B-cell-depleted T cells, or PBMCs.

As processed by the authors: The authors estimated nucleated cell counts from reference gene primer amplification. Libraries were prepared by immunoSEQ multiplex PCR; TCRdb keeps only in-frame clonotypes and omits some of them. Clonal size and the V and J genes are those of that table, whereas D and trimming came from the DNA. The sample yields 250,000 to 400,000 clones, 89% seen once. The clonotype was recovered from a man aged 55 to 70 who had recovered from COVID-19. The chain employs TRBV28 and TRBJ2-7, with TRBD1 identical over 10 bases. Sample: PBMCs or T cells enriched from blood (not recorded which). The chain's CDR3 is CASRGPGQGSYEQYF. CDR3 nucleotide sequence: TGTGCCAGCAGGGGGCCGGGACAGGGGTCCTACGAGCAGTACTTC.